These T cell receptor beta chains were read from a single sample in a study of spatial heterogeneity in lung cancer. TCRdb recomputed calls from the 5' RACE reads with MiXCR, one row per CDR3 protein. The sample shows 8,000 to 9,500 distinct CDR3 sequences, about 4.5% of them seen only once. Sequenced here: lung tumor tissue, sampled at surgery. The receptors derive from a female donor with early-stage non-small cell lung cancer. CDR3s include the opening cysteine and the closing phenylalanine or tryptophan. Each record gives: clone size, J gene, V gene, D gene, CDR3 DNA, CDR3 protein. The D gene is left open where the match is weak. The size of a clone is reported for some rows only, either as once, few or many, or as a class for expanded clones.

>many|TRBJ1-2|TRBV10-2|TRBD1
TGCGCCAGCAGATCCACAGGGGATCCCCCCTATGGCTACACCTTC
CASRSTGDPPYGYTF
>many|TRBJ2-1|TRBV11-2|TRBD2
TGTGCCAGCAGCTTCATAGCGGGAGCGGTCGATGAGCAGTTCTTC
CASSFIAGAVDEQFF
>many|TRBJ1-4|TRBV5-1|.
TGCGCCAGCAGCTTGCAGGGATCAGATGTGGATGAAAAACTGTTTTTT
CASSLQGSDVDEKLFF
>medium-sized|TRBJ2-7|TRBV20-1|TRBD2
TGCAGTGCTACTAGCGGGATTTACGAGCAGTACTTC
CSATSGIYEQYF
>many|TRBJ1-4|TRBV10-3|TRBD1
TGTGCCACCGGGGACAGGGAGGGCGAAAAACTGTTTTTT
CATGDREGEKLFF
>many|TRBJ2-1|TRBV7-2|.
TGTGCCAGCAGCTTAGTTGGGACACCCTGGAACTTTTACAATGAGCAGTTCTTC
CASSLVGTPWNFYNEQFF
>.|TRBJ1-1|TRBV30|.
TGTGCCTGGAGTAGGGTACAGATGAACACTGAAGCTTTCTTT
CAWSRVQMNTEAFF
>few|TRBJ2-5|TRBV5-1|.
TGCGCCAGCAGCTTGGACAGCGAAGAGACCCAGTACTTC
CASSLDSEETQYF
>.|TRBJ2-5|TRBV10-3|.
TGTGCCATCAGTGAGGGGTTAGAGGAGACCCAGTACTTC
CAISEGLEETQYF
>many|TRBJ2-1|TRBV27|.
TGTGCCAGCAGGGAGGGGTGGCGGGCATTGTTAACGTTCTTC
CASREGWRALLTFF
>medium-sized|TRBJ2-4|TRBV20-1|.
TGCAGTGCTAGAGATCACGGCACTTGGAAAAACATTCAGTACTTC
CSARDHGTWKNIQYF
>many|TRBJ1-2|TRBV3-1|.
TGTGCCAGCAGCCAAATGTCATGGTCACAGTTCGATAATGGCTACACCTTC
CASSQMSWSQFDNGYTF
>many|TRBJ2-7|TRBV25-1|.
TGTGCCACCCCTTCCCTCCCCGGGCAGTACTTC
CATPSLPGQYF
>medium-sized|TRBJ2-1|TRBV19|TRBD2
TGTGCCAGTAGTAGGCCTAGCGGGAGAGGTGAGCAGTTCTTC
CASSRPSGRGEQFF
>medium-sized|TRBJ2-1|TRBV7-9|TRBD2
TGTGCCAGCAGGAGAGGCGGACTAGCGTTTGGTGAGCAGTTCTTC
CASRRGGLAFGEQFF
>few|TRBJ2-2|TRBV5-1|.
TGCGCCAGCAGCCTGGAGGTGACCGGGGAGCTGTTTTTT
CASSLEVTGELFF
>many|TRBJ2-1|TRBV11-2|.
TGTGCCAGCAGCTCCAGCCCGGAGGATGAGCAGTTCTTC
CASSSSPEDEQFF
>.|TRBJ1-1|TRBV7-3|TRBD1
TGTGCCAGCAGCCCGTTTGGCGGCAAAACAGGGGGCACTGAAGCTTTCTTT
CASSPFGGKTGGTEAFF
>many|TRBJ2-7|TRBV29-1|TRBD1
TGCAGCGTTGCGGCGGGACAGGGTTTCGGCTACGAGCAGTACTTC
CSVAAGQGFGYEQYF
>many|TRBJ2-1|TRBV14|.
TGTGCCAGCAGCCCTCTTGACAGCTCCTACAATGAGCAGTTCTTC
CASSPLDSSYNEQFF
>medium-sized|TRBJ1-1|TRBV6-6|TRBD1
TGTGCCAGCAGGCAGGGGGGAGCAACTGAAGCTTTCTTT
CASRQGGATEAFF
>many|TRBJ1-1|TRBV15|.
TGTGCCACCAGCAGAGACAGGGCGATAATTGCTGAAGCTTTCTTT
CATSRDRAIIAEAFF
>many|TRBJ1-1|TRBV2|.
TGTGCCAGCACCCGCAGGAACACTGAAGCTTTCTTT
CASTRRNTEAFF
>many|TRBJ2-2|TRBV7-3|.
TGTGCCAGCAGCTTAATGCAAGGCGGGGAGCTGTTTTTT
CASSLMQGGELFF
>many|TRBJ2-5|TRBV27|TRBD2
TGTGCCAGCAGTTATAGCGGGAGTGTAGAGACCCAGTACTTC
CASSYSGSVETQYF
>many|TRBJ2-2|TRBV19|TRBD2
TGTGCCAGTAGTATAAGGGCTAGCGGGAGATTTGTCACCGGGGAGCTGTTTTTT
CASSIRASGRFVTGELFF
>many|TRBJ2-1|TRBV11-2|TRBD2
TGTGCCAGCAGCGAGACTAGCGGAGTAAACAATGAGCAGTTCTTC
CASSETSGVNNEQFF
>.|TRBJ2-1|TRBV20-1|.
TGCAGTGCTAGTATCAATGAGCAGTTCTTC
CSASINEQFF
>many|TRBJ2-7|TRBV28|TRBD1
TGTGCCAGCAGTTCTCCAGGGACAGGGTTAACCTACGAGCAGTACTTC
CASSSPGTGLTYEQYF
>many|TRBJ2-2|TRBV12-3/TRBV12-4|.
TGTGCCAGCAGTTGGGAACTTCTCACCGGGGAGCTGTTTTTT
CASSWELLTGELFF
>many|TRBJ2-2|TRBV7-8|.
TGTGCCAGCAGCGGGTCTTGGGGGGCCCTAACGAACACCGGGGAGCTGTTTTTT
CASSGSWGALTNTGELFF
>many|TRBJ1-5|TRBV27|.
TGTGCCAGCAGTTTATCCTCCCCGAGCCCTTATAGCAATCAGCCCCAGCATTTT
CASSLSSPSPYSNQPQHF
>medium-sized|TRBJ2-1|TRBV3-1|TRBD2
TGTGCCAGCAGCTCGTCGACTAGCGGGAGAGTCTATGAGCAGTTCTTC
CASSSSTSGRVYEQFF
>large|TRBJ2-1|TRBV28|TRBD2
TGTGCCAGCAGTCGCACTAGCGGGAGGAACAATGAGCAGTTCTTC
CASSRTSGRNNEQFF
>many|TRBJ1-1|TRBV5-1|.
TGCGCCAGCAGCTTCGACAGTGACACTGAAGCTTTCTTT
CASSFDSDTEAFF
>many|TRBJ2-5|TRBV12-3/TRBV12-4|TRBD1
TGTGCCAGCAGTCCGGGGACAGGGATTACACAAGAGACCCAGTACTTC
CASSPGTGITQETQYF